The sequence of this T cell receptor beta chain was determined in a study of blood T cell repertoires in COVID-19. Only in-frame clones appear in the TCRdb table, and some are missing; sequencing was by immunoSEQ multiplex PCR. Of hundreds of thousands of clones in the sample, roughly 80% were seen once. V shed 8 bases and J shed 0 bases, with 11 bases lying between them. Germline V CDR1 and CDR2: ENHRY, SYGVKD. CDR3 size: 14 residues. The chain carries TRBV10-3 and TRBJ1-5; possible D gene TRBD1, 5 bases. This receptor was taken from a woman older than 75 with acute or convalescent COVID-19. The sequencing sample was made of peripheral blood. CDR3 residues: CAIRAGHSNQPQHF. CDR3 DNA sequence: TGTGCCATCCGGGCAGGGCATAGCAATCAGCCCCAGCATTTT.